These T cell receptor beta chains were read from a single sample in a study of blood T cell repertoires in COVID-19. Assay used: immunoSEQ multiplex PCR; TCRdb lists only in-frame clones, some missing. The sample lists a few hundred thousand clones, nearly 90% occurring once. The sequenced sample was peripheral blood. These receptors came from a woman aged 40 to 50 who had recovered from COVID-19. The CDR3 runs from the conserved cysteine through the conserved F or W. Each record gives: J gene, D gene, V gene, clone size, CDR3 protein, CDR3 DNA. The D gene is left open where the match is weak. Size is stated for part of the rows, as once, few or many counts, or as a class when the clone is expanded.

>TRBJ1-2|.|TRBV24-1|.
CATSDGGGVWDGYTF
TGTGCCACCAGTGACGGCGGCGGGGTTTGGGATGGCTACACCTTC
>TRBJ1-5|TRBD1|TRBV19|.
CATQDRGNQPQHF
TGTGCCACCCAGGACAGGGGGAATCAGCCCCAGCATTTT
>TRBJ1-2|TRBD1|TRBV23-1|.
CASSQSTRGQRAQPATGYTF
TGCGCCAGCAGTCAATCGACCCGGGGACAGCGCGCCCAACCCGCCACGGGCTACACCTTC
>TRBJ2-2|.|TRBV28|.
CASSLTGTALNTGELFF
TGTGCCAGCAGTTTAACCGGGACTGCGCTGAACACCGGGGAGCTGTTTTTT
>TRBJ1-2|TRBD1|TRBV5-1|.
CASSLGVTGGGGYTF
TGCGCCAGCAGCTTGGGTGTGACAGGGGGCGGTGGCTACACCTTC
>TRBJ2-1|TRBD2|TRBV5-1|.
CATQLAGAPYNEQFF
TGCGCCACCCAGTTAGCGGGAGCCCCTTACAATGAGCAGTTCTTC
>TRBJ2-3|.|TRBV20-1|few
CSAMLDTQYF
TGCAGTGCCATGTTAGATACGCAGTATTTT
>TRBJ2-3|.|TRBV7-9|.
CASSLVGTSTDTQYF
TGTGCCAGCAGCTTAGTCGGGACTAGCACAGATACGCAGTATTTT
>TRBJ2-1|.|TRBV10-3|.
CAISDIGVSSYNEQFF
TGTGCCATCAGTGATATAGGAGTAAGCTCCTACAATGAGCAGTTCTTC
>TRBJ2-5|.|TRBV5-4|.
CASSSGTRRETQYF
TGTGCCAGCAGCTCCGGGACTCGGCGAGAGACCCAGTACTTC
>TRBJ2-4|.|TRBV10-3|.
CAIFSVAKNIQYF
TGTGCCATTTTTTCAGTAGCCAAAAACATTCAGTACTTC
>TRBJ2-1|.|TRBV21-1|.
CASSKVSSGRKVNEQFF
TGTGCCAGCAGCAAAGTGAGCAGCGGGAGGAAAGTAAATGAGCAGTTCTTC
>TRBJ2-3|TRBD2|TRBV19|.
CASSAGGVGSSADTQYF
TGTGCCAGTAGTGCGGGGGGAGTGGGGTCCAGCGCAGATACGCAGTATTTT
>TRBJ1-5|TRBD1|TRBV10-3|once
CATDRGQSNQPQHF
TGTGCCACTGACAGGGGGCAGAGCAATCAGCCCCAGCATTTT
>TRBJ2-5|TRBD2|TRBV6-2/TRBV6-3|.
CASSYSAGGFQETQYF
TGTGCCAGCAGTTACTCCGCGGGGGGATTCCAAGAGACCCAGTACTTC
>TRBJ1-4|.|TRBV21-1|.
CASPLVRATNEKLFF
TGTGCCAGCCCCCTAGTCCGGGCAACTAATGAAAAACTGTTTTTT
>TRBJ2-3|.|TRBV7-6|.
CASSLSGYGTQYF
TGTGCCAGCAGCTTATCAGGGTATGGTACGCAGTATTTT
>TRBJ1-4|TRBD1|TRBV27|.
CASSNGQDNEKLFF
TGTGCCAGCAGTAATGGACAGGATAATGAAAAACTGTTTTTT
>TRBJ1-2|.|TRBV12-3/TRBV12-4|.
CASSLPPGYGYTF
TGTGCCAGCAGTTTACCGCCAGGGTATGGCTACACCTTC
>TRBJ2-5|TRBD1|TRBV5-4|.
CASSSIGQGEETQYF
TGTGCCAGCAGCTCCATCGGACAGGGGGAGGAGACCCAGTACTTC
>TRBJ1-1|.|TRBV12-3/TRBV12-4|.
CASSTTGRTEAFF
TGTGCCAGCAGTACAACAGGTCGGACTGAAGCTTTCTTT
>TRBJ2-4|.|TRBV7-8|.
CASSLNRAGRAKNIQYF
TGTGCCAGCAGCTTAAATCGGGCGGGGCGAGCCAAAAACATTCAGTACTTC
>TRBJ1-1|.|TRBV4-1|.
CASSPTPQGTFTEAFF
TGCGCCAGCAGCCCCACCCCACAGGGAACCTTTACTGAAGCTTTCTTT
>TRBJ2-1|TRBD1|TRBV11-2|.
CASTRQGNEQFF
TGTGCCAGCACTAGACAGGGCAATGAGCAGTTCTTC
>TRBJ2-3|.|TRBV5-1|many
CASRWGGKGTDTQYF
TGCGCCAGCAGGTGGGGAGGAAAGGGCACAGATACGCAGTATTTT
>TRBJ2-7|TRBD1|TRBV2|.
CASSADREYEQYF
TGTGCCAGCAGCGCGGACAGGGAGTACGAGCAGTACTTC
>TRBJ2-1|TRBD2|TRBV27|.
CASSMGLAGYNEQFF
TGTGCCAGCAGCATGGGACTAGCGGGATACAATGAGCAGTTCTTC
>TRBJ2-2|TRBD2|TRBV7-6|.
CASSSGLAGKTRNTGELFF
TGTGCCAGCAGCTCCGGACTAGCGGGGAAAACTAGAAACACCGGGGAGCTGTTTTTT
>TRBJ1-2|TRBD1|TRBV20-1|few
CSARQGKGYTF
TGCAGTGCCCGACAGGGGAAAGGCTACACCTTC
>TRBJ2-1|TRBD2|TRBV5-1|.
CASKNSGGSYNEQFF
TGCGCCAGCAAAAATTCGGGAGGTTCCTACAATGAGCAGTTCTTC
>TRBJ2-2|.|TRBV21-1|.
CASSKTPPMRREGPGELFF
TGTGCCAGCAGCAAAACCCCTCCGATGCGGCGGGAGGGCCCCGGGGAGCTGTTTTTT
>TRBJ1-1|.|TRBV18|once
CASSQEDGDTEAFF
TGTGCCAGCTCACAGGAGGACGGAGACACTGAAGCTTTCTTT
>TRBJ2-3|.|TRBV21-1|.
CARWTSGRVWATDTQYF
TGTGCCAGGTGGACTAGCGGGAGAGTGTGGGCCACAGATACGCAGTATTTT
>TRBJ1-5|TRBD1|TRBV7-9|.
CASSSGQYQPQHF
TGTGCCAGCAGCTCGGGACAGTATCAGCCCCAGCATTTT
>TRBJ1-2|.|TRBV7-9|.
CASSNRESNYGYTF
TGTGCCAGCAGCAACAGGGAGTCTAACTATGGCTACACCTTC
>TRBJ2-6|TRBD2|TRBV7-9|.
CASSLGGLAADSGANVLTF
TGTGCCAGCAGCTTAGGAGGGCTAGCGGCGGACTCTGGGGCCAACGTCCTGACTTTC
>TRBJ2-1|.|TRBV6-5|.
CASAQNNEQFF
TGTGCCAGCGCACAGAACAATGAGCAGTTCTTC
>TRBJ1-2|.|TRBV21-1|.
CASSGRDRVVDGYTF
TGTGCCAGCAGCGGTCGGGACAGGGTCGTCGATGGCTACACCTTC
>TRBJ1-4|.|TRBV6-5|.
CASSLQGTNEKLFF
TGTGCCAGCAGCCTACAGGGCACTAATGAAAAACTGTTTTTT
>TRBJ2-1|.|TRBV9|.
CASSILRASEQFF
TGTGCCAGCAGCATCTTGCGCGCAAGTGAGCAGTTCTTC
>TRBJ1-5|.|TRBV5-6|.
CASSLQGKPQHF
TGTGCCAGCAGCTTACAGGGTAAGCCCCAGCATTTT
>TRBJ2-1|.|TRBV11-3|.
CASSLDPWRFGNEQFF
TGTGCCAGCAGCTTAGATCCGTGGAGGTTCGGCAATGAGCAGTTCTTC
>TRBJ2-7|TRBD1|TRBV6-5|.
CASSRQGAFYEQYF
TGTGCCAGCAGTAGACAGGGGGCGTTTTACGAGCAGTACTTC
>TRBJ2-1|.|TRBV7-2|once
CASSLDSVTEQFF
TGTGCCAGCAGCTTAGATTCGGTGACAGAGCAGTTCTTC
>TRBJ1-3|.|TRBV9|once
CASSVSHSSGNTIYF
TGTGCCAGCAGCGTATCTCACAGCTCTGGAAACACCATATATTTT
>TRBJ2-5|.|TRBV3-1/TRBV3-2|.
CASSQGGGSGTQYF
TGTGCCAGCAGCCAAGGGGGGGGCTCTGGCACCCAGTACTTC
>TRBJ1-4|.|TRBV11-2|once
CASSLSGTNEKLFF
TGTGCCAGCAGCTTGTCAGGAACTAATGAAAAACTGTTTTTT
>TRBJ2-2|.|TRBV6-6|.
CASGAALTGELFF
TGTGCCAGCGGGGCAGCCCTCACCGGGGAGCTGTTTTTT
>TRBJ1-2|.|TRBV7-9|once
CASSFPGPAVYGYTF
TGTGCCAGCAGCTTCCCAGGGCCCGCTGTCTATGGCTACACCTTC